This paragraph covers one T cell receptor (beta chain) sequence. The target antigen is unknown. CD4+ cells were split into CD45RA+ naive and CD45RA-negative memory subsets. This specimen comes from a study of shared clonotypes between healthy human individuals. Study-level points and caveats: Clonotypes shared by all four sorted-subset donors had higher generation probabilities than non-shared clonotypes. It was expected that sequencing depth would affect clonotype sharing among donors.

TCRdb's table, derived via immunoSEQ multiplex PCR, lists solely in-frame clones and lacks some. The sample includes about 1.1 million clones, roughly 74% of them seen just once. The sample comprised memory CD4+ T cells from PBMCs. Subset specified: CD45RA-negative fraction. The clonotype originates from a man younger than 35 in good health. Some clones in this sample may be carry-over from other donors' samples.

The CDR3 loop reads CSARGWEKLFF. CDR3 nucleotides: TGCAGTGCTAGAGGGTGGGAAAAACTGTTTTTT. The chain has TRBV20-1 and TRBJ1-4, with D unclear. Trimming stripped 1 base from V and 8 bases from J, with 5 bases between. Germline assignment: CDR1 DFQATT and CDR2 SNEGSKA (reference sequence). The CDR3 contains 11 residues.